This T cell receptor (beta chain) was captured in a study of T cells in Graves' hyperthyroidism and ophthalmopathy. The CDR3 totals 15 residues. With V trimmed by 6 bases and J by 5 bases, 7 bases remained unmatched. This clonotype was recorded at least ten times. Regions amplified from RNA transcripts were the TCR beta CDR3 regions. An initial round of RT-PCR targeting the TCR CDR3 relied on the HTBI primer set. TCRdb called the multiplex PCR reads again in MiXCR, with one record for every CDR3 protein. The table shows under 400,000 distinct CDR3 sequences, with about 15% occurring only once. The V and J genes are TRBV12-3 or TRBV12-4 and TRBJ2-7; 13 positions match TRBD2. Sequencing was performed on blood. This clonotype was obtained from a woman aged 60-70 years with Graves' ophthalmopathy. CDR3 sequence reads: CASRTLAGGPNEQYF. The CDR3 DNA is TGTGCCAGCAGAACACTAGCGGGAGGGCCAAACGAGCAGTACTTC.